This T cell receptor beta chain came from a study of T-cell memory formation after mild COVID-19. The CDR3 is 16 residues long. The V gene's germline CDR1 is MGHRA and CDR2 YSYEKL. V lost 0 bases to trimming and J lost 1 base, with 13 bases between them. The 5'RACE method, run with constant-segment primers, produced TCR alpha and TCR beta cDNA libraries (carrying sample barcodes and UMIs). TCRdb independently ran MiXCR on the 5' RACE reads; one entry per CDR3 protein. The sample holds around 320,000 distinct CDR3 sequences; around 28% are singletons and the top ten take 13%. This clonotype was detected a few times.

The chain is built from TRBV4-1 and TRBJ2-7; the D gene is possibly TRBD1 (5 bases). Sample: PBMCs or a T cell subset sorted from them (not recorded which). This receptor was identified in an adult woman who had mild COVID-19 (a few samples of this study predate the infection). Cell type and time point are not known. The CDR3: CASSQDTRTHSYEQYF. CDR3 in DNA: TGCGCCAGCAGCCAAGATACAAGGACACATTCCTACGAGCAGTACTTC.